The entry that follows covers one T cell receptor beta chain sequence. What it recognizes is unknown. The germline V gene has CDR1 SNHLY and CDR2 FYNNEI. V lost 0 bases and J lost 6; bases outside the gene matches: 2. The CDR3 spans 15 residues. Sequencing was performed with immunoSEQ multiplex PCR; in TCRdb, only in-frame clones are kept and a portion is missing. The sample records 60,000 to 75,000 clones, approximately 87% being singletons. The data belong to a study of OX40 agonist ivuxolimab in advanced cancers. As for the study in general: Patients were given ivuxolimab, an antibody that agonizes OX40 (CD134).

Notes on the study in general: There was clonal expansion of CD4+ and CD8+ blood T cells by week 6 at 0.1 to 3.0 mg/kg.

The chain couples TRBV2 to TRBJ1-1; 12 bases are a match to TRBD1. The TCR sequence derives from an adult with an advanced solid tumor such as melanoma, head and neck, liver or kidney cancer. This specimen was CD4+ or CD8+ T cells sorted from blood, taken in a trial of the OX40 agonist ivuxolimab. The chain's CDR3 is CASSEARDRGPEAFF. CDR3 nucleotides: TGTGCCAGCAGTGAAGCGAGGGACAGGGGGCCTGAAGCTTTCTTT.